A few counts support the clone carrying this TCR beta chain. The antigen is not known. V gave up 11 bases and J gave up 1 base, with 8 bases separating them. CDR3 length: 11 residues. Germline V lookup: CDR1 SNHLY, CDR2 FYNNEI. Primers: 60 Vbeta forward and 13 Jbeta reverse. Assay: immunoSEQ multiplex PCR; the TCRdb copy retains only in-frame clones and omits some. The profile shows roughly 120,000 clones, over 8.5% of them singletons. This entry comes from a study of cytomegalovirus exposure and HLA in healthy donors. Findings and limits, study-wide: Upon later analysis, HLA-associated TCR beta chains proved more clonally expanded than other, equally common chains.

The chain has TRBV2 and TRBJ1-1; D might be TRBD1 (6 bases). Sequencing input: PBMCs. The clonotype originates from a woman aged 40 to 49 in good health and CMV-seropositive. In DNA, the CDR3 is TGTGCCGCACAGGGGAACACTGAAGCTTTCTTT. Translating it yields CAAQGNTEAFF.